Following are 29 T cell receptor beta chains from one sample sequenced in a study of shared clonotypes between healthy human individuals. Data came from immunoSEQ multiplex PCR; TCRdb stores just in-frame clones and leaves some out. This repertoire shows more than 1 million clones, approximately 80% found once; its top ten account for approximately 0.5%. Sequenced sample: memory CD4+ T cells from PBMCs. The subset here: CD45RA-negative fraction. Receptors originate from a man aged 18 to 29 in good health. Some clones in this sample may be carry-over from other donors' samples.

The rearrangement uses TRBV28 and TRBJ2-6; D may be TRBD1 (6 bases). CDR3 length equals 15 residues. Trimming shortened V by 5 bases and J by 4 bases, and 12 bases separated the two germline ends. Germline V lookup: CDR1 MDHEN, CDR2 SYDVKM. The CDR3 region has the DNA TGTGCCAGCAGTATCGGACAGCCGGGGGCCAACGTCCTGACTTTC. This gives the protein CASSIGQPGANVLTF.

This chain connects TRBV11-1 to TRBJ2-7, with 10 bases lining up with TRBD1. CDR1 and CDR2 (germline): SGHAT, FQDESV (reference sequence). With 2 bases clipped from V and 7 bases from J, the junction kept 5 bases outside the gene matches. This CDR3 is 14 amino acids long. The CDR3: CASSLLGQGGEQYF. As DNA, the CDR3 is TGTGCCAGCAGCTTACTTGGACAGGGGGGGGAGCAGTACTTC.

The genes are TRBV11-3 and TRBJ2-1; TRBD2 is a possible D gene (5 bases). The V gene's germline CDR1 is SGHNT and CDR2 YENEEA. The CDR3 is 12 residues long. Trimming left V 4 bases short and J 5 bases short, with 6 bases between. The CDR3, as DNA: TGTGCCAGCAGCTGGCGGGACAATGAGCAGTTCTTC. It encodes CASSWRDNEQFF.

This clone occurred once. The chain has TRBV11-2 and TRBJ2-5; possibly TRBD1 for D (8 bases). V dropped 4 bases and J dropped 4 bases, with 16 bases sitting between them. From germline, CDR1 is SGHAT and CDR2 FQNNGV. The CDR3 extends over 15 amino acids. CDR3 sequence reads: CASSSTGGARETQYF. The CDR3 DNA sequence: TGTGCCAGCAGCTCCACAGGGGGGGCGCGAGAGACCCAGTACTTC. The full variable domain, in which reference TRBV11-2 and TRBJ2-5 provide the parts outside the CDR3, is EAGVAQSPRYKIIEKRQSVAFWCNPISGHATLYWYQQILGQGPKLLIQFQNNGVVDDSQLPKDRFSAERLKGVDSTLKIQPAKLEDSAVYLCASSSTGGARETQYFGPGTRLLVL.

At least ten counts were recorded for this clone. The chain has TRBV10-2 and TRBJ2-1; D unclear. V lost 3 bases and J lost 3, with 12 bases in between. From germline, CDR1 is WSHSY and CDR2 SAAADI. The CDR3 is 15 residues long. CDR3 amino acids: CASSDVARIYNEQFF. Written as DNA, the CDR3 is TGCGCCAGCAGTGACGTAGCTAGAATCTACAATGAGCAGTTCTTC.

This clone was detected only a few times. J is TRBJ1-6 and V is TRBV30, with 8 bases matching TRBD1. The CDR3 loop spans 13 amino acids. Germline V gene lookup returns CDR1 GTSNPN and CDR2 SVGIG (reference sequence). V was clipped by 4 bases and J by 6 bases; unmatched bases: 2. The CDR3 nucleotides are TGTGCCTGGACGGGACAGGCTAATTCACCCCTCCACTTT. It encodes CAWTGQANSPLHF.

CDR3 bases: TGCGCCAGCAGCCAAGATAACGGAGGACGGCAGTACTTC. This gives the protein CASSQDNGGRQYF. The rearrangement uses TRBV4-1 and TRBJ2-7; D perhaps matches TRBD2 (5 bases). This CDR3 is 13 amino acids long. The germline V and J ends were trimmed by 0 bases and 9 bases, with 12 bases remaining between them. Germline values: CDR1 MGHRA, CDR2 YSYEKL.

This clone was counted a few times. The rearrangement links TRBV10-2 to TRBJ1-1; D may be TRBD1 (6 bases). The germline V and J ends were trimmed by 6 bases and 1 base, with 18 bases remaining between them. This CDR3 comprises 16 residues. Germline V lookup: CDR1 WSHSY, CDR2 SAAADI. The CDR3 loop is CASRDRRDTENTEAFF. DNA for the CDR3: TGCGCCAGCAGGGACAGACGGGACACCGAGAACACTGAAGCTTTCTTT.

The V call is TRBV28, the J call TRBJ1-2; no clear D gene. V lost 7 bases and J 3 bases, leaving 9 bases between the germline ends. Germline V CDR1 and CDR2: MDHEN, SYDVKM. This CDR3 region has 12 residues. The CDR3 loop reads CASNSVDYGYTF. CDR3 nucleotides: TGTGCCAGCAACTCTGTAGACTATGGCTACACCTTC.

The count of this clone is one. The chain links TRBV6-5 to TRBJ1-1, with a tentative D call TRBD1 (6 bases). Germline values: CDR1 MNHEY, CDR2 SVGAGI. The CDR3 has 14 residues. Deletions cut 6 bases from V and 1 base from J, with 12 bases between. CDR3 protein: CASRLRGANTEAFF. For the CDR3, the DNA is TGTGCCAGCAGACTACGGGGGGCGAACACTGAAGCTTTCTTT.

Remarks on this clone: A read error is likely here: a far larger clone is one base away. The chain employs TRBV6-1 and TRBJ2-4, with D perhaps assigned TRBD1 or TRBD2 (5 bases each). This CDR3 spans 13 amino acids. From germline, CDR1 is MNHNS and CDR2 SASEGT. Trimming pared 10 bases from V and 7 bases from J, leaving 17 bases between. The CDR3 DNA is TGTGCCAACACCCTCAGGGACGGTAACATTCAGTACTTC. Encoded protein: CANTLRDGNIQYF.

This clone was counted between two and nine times. The gene calls are TRBV29-1 and TRBJ2-4; tentative D call: TRBD1 (5 bases). The V and J ends lost 7 bases and 0 bases respectively, with 13 bases between them. The CDR3 consists of 14 residues. In germline, CDR1 is SQVTM, CDR2 ANQGSEA. The CDR3 DNA reads as TGCAGCGGTTCGGACACCTCAGCCAAAAACATTCAGTACTTC. It encodes CSGSDTSAKNIQYF.

V usage is TRBV7-2 and J usage is TRBJ2-7, with 7 bases lining up with TRBD2. CDR1 and CDR2 (germline): SGHTA, FQGNSA. The V gene end was trimmed by 3 bases and the J gene end by 3 bases; junction bases not matched to a gene: 5. This CDR3 is 14 amino acids long. This chain's CDR3 is CASSFGTINYEQYF. Here the CDR3 DNA reads TGTGCCAGCAGCTTCGGGACTATCAACTACGAGCAGTACTTC.

The V and J genes are TRBV5-1 and TRBJ2-1; 8 bases fit TRBD2. The CDR3 length is 15 residues. Germline assignment: CDR1 SGHRS and CDR2 YFSETQ. Germline trimming cut 4 bases from V and 3 bases from J; bases unmatched to any gene: 6. CDR3 nucleotides: TGCGCCAGCAGCGAGCGGGAGAATATCTACAATGAGCAGTTCTTC. It encodes CASSERENIYNEQFF.

This rearrangement joins TRBV10-3 to TRBJ2-5; perhaps D is TRBD1 or TRBD2 (5 bases each). Germline CDR1 ENHRY, CDR2 SYGVKD. This CDR3 spans 14 amino acids. The V end lost 4 bases, the J end lost 4 bases, and 13 bases lay between the germline ends. CDR3 protein: CAISGSGAAETQYF. The CDR3 region has the DNA TGTGCCATCAGTGGATCCGGGGCGGCAGAGACCCAGTACTTC.

The chain carries TRBV28 and TRBJ2-7; TRBD2 is a possible D gene (7 bases). V lost 7 bases, J lost 3 bases, and 16 bases lay in between. The CDR3 length is 14 residues. Looked up from germline, CDR1 is MDHEN and CDR2 is SYDVKM. CDR3 in DNA: TGTGCCAGCACCTCCCAGGGGAGGGTCTACGAGCAGTACTTC. Translated: CASTSQGRVYEQYF.

The J gene is TRBJ2-1, the V gene TRBV4-3; perhaps TRBD2 as D (6 bases). The CDR3 totals 15 residues. The V end was cut by 4 bases, the J end by 5 bases, with 15 bases between. The germline V gene has CDR1 LGHNA and CDR2 YSLEER. DNA for the CDR3: TGCGCCAGCAGCCGAAATGGACTAACTAACAATGAGCAGTTCTTC. It codes for CASSRNGLTNNEQFF.

The chain links TRBV27 to TRBJ2-7, with D perhaps matching TRBD2 (6 bases). This CDR3 region has 16 residues. CDR1 MNHEY and CDR2 SMNVEV come from the germline V gene (reference sequence). The V and J ends lost 5 bases and 3 bases respectively, with 20 bases between them. The CDR3 reads CASSKRRASVNYEQYF. In nucleotides, the CDR3 is TGTGCCAGCAGTAAACGCCGGGCTAGCGTTAACTACGAGCAGTACTTC.

The V and J genes are TRBV28 and TRBJ1-1; D perhaps matches TRBD1 (5 bases). The CDR3 has 15 amino acids. Germline lookup yields CDR1 MDHEN and CDR2 SYDVKM. With 3 bases removed from V and 5 bases from J, the gap between germline ends came to 16 bases. CDR3 residues: CASSFGRRGGTEAFF. The CDR3 nucleotides read TGTGCCAGCAGTTTCGGGCGTAGGGGAGGGACTGAAGCTTTCTTT.

The genes are TRBV4-3 and TRBJ1-4; D is unresolved. The CDR3 spans 14 residues. Trimming stripped 1 base from V and 8 bases from J, with 11 bases between. CDR1 is LGHNA, CDR2 YSLEER, per germline. CDR3 loop: CASSQVGRGEKLFF. CDR3 nucleotide sequence: TGCGCCAGCAGCCAAGTCGGACGGGGAGAAAAACTGTTTTTT.

The chain links TRBV11-2 to TRBJ2-3; no clear D. CDR1 and CDR2 from the germline V gene are SGHAT and FQNNGV. V lost 3 bases to trimming and J lost 0 bases, with 10 bases between them. CDR3 length: 15 residues. The CDR3 DNA is TGTGCCAGCAGCTTTAAACAGCCCAGCACAGATACGCAGTATTTT. This codes for CASSFKQPSTDTQYF.

The V call is TRBV6-6, the J call TRBJ2-7, with 11 bases identical to TRBD2. The germline V gene encodes CDR1 MNHNY and CDR2 SVGAGI (reference sequence). Trimming cost V 6 bases and J 1 base; bases outside gene matches: 8. The CDR3 has 16 residues. The CDR3: CASRAGGTSGSYEQYF. The CDR3 DNA sequence: TGTGCCAGCAGAGCAGGCGGGACTAGCGGTTCCTACGAGCAGTACTTC.

This chain uses TRBV28 with TRBJ2-4; D remains unclear. The CDR3 has 13 amino acids. Trimming took 6 bases from V and 3 from J, leaving 9 bases between them. Germline values: CDR1 MDHEN, CDR2 SYDVKM. Here the CDR3 DNA reads TGTGCCAGCAGGACGGTGGACAAAAACATTCAGTACTTC. Encoded protein: CASRTVDKNIQYF.

In its sample, this clone was seen once. The V and J genes are TRBV4-2 and TRBJ2-7; 7 positions match TRBD1. The ends lost 6 bases at V and 5 bases at J; junction bases unmatched: 4. Germline CDR1 LGHNA, CDR2 YNFKEQ. The CDR3 extends over 12 amino acids. The chain's CDR3 is CASSPGQDEQYF. Written as DNA, the CDR3 is TGTGCCAGCAGTCCAGGACAGGACGAGCAGTACTTC.

The rearrangement uses TRBV19 and TRBJ1-2; tentative D call: TRBD1 (5 bases). V was cut by 0 bases and J by 8 bases, with 25 bases left in between. Germline V gene lookup returns CDR1 LNHDA and CDR2 SQIVND (reference sequence). The CDR3 length is 18 residues. For the CDR3, the DNA is TGTGCCAGTAGTATAGATCATCGAGGACAAGGAGTGTCTCGAGGCTACACCTTC. Translating gives CASSIDHRGQGVSRGYTF.

This rearrangement joins TRBV5-1 to TRBJ2-1, with 10 nucleotides matching TRBD2. Germline V gene sequence: CDR1 SGHRS, CDR2 YFSETQ. The CDR3 spans 16 residues. The J segment lost 5 bases and the V segment lost 4 bases, leaving 9 bases of the junction unmatched. CDR3 sequence reads: CASSRGPGLANNEQFF. The DNA of the CDR3 is TGCGCCAGCAGCAGAGGACCGGGACTAGCGAACAATGAGCAGTTCTTC.

V and J are TRBV5-1 and TRBJ2-2; D remains ambiguous. Trimming removed 4 bases at V and 5 bases at J, with 12 bases between. CDR1 SGHRS and CDR2 YFSETQ come from the germline V gene. The CDR3 covers 14 residues. CDR3 protein: CASSIAPSTGELFF. CDR3 nucleotide sequence: TGCGCCAGCAGCATAGCTCCCTCAACCGGGGAGCTGTTTTTT.

This chain uses TRBV30 with TRBJ2-1; weak D call: TRBD2 (6 bases). Between the trimmed V and J ends, which lost 2 bases and 5 bases, there was a span of 13 bases. Germline V gene lookup returns CDR1 GTSNPN and CDR2 SVGIG (reference sequence). This CDR3 is 14 amino acids long. The CDR3 reads CAWSRGGWHNEQFF. CDR3 DNA: TGTGCCTGGAGTAGGGGAGGTTGGCACAATGAGCAGTTCTTC.

The V and J genes are TRBV10-3 and TRBJ1-6, with a tentative D call TRBD1 (5 bases). Germline CDR1 reads ENHRY; CDR2 reads SYGVKD. There are 13 residues in the CDR3. V gave up 11 bases and J gave up 3 bases, with 11 bases separating them. CDR3 coding DNA: TGTGCCTGCAGCAGGGACTATAATTCACCCCTCCACTTT. It codes for CACSRDYNSPLHF.